Presented here are 29 T cell receptor beta chains from one specimen sequenced in a study of OX40 agonist ivuxolimab in advanced cancers. Repertoires were generated with immunoSEQ multiplex PCR, while TCRdb's copy carries only in-frame clones and drops some. The data contain 60,000 to 90,000 clones, approximately 90% of them singletons. Source: CD4+ or CD8+ T cells sorted from blood, taken in a trial of the OX40 agonist ivuxolimab. All receptors come from an adult with an advanced solid tumor such as melanoma, head and neck, liver or kidney cancer.

This sequence joins TRBV18 and TRBJ2-7; a weak D match, TRBD1 (6 bases). In germline, CDR1 is KGHSH, CDR2 LQKENI. The CDR3 spans 12 residues. V was trimmed by 3 bases and J by 7 bases, leaving 10 bases between them. In nucleotides, the CDR3 is TGTGCCAGCTCACCCGGGCAGGGGGAGCAGTACTTC. Translated: CASSPGQGEQYF. Combining the CDR3 with reference TRBV18 and TRBJ2-7 gives the whole variable domain NAGVMQNPRHLVRRRGQEARLRCSPMKGHSHVYWYRQLPEEGLKFMVYLQKENIIDESGMPKERFSAEFPKEGPSILRIQQVVRGDSAAYFCASSPGQGEQYFGPGTRLTVT.

The chain is built from TRBV21-1 and TRBJ2-7; TRBD2 is the table's D call, not checked against the DNA. TRBV21-1 constitutes a pseudogene. The CDR3 runs to 13 residues. DNA of the CDR3: TGTGCCAGCAGCCGACGCCGGGGGTACGAGCAGTACTTC. Translating it yields CASSRRRGYEQYF.

The chain joins TRBV11-3 to TRBJ2-2, with no clear D. The CDR3 is 14 amino acids. Germline V gene lookup returns CDR1 SGHNT and CDR2 YENEEA. With 1 base removed from V and 1 base from J, the gap between germline ends came to 4 bases. CDR3 residues: CASSLGGNTGELFF. The CDR3 DNA reads as TGTGCCAGCAGCTTAGGGGGGAACACCGGGGAGCTGTTTTTT.

J is TRBJ2-3 and V is TRBV28; TRBD2 aligns across 7 bases. With 6 bases clipped from V and 2 bases from J, the junction kept 8 bases outside the gene matches. CDR1 is MDHEN and CDR2 is SYDVKM in the germline V gene. This CDR3 has 15 residues. The CDR3 region has the DNA TGTGCCAGCAGACCTCCGGGACTATACACAGATACGCAGTATTTT. Translated, it gives CASRPPGLYTDTQYF.

Only one count was recorded for this clone. Other DNA sequences within the sample encode an identical CDR3. The chain is built from TRBV28 and TRBJ2-7, with 7 bases that match TRBD1. The ends lost 6 bases at V and 6 bases at J; junction bases unmatched: 5. The CDR3 runs 12 residues. The V gene's germline CDR1 is MDHEN and CDR2 SYDVKM. The CDR3 bases are TGTGCCAGCAGGGGGGACAGAGGCGAGCAGTACTTC. This codes for CASRGDRGEQYF.

The gene calls are TRBV7-2 and TRBJ2-2; the D gene could be TRBD1 or TRBD2 (8 bases each). V was trimmed by 5 bases and J by 3 bases, leaving 16 bases between them. There are 16 residues in the CDR3. Germline V CDR1 and CDR2: SGHTA, FQGNSA. The CDR3 sequence: CASSPGGDRYTGELFF. CDR3 nucleotides: TGTGCCAGCAGCCCCGGGGGGGACAGGTACACCGGGGAGCTGTTTTTT.

This clone was seen a single time. This chain uses TRBV4-2 with TRBJ1-3; tentatively, D is TRBD1 (5 bases). The germline V and J ends were trimmed by 1 base and 4 bases, with 14 bases remaining between them. The CDR3 runs to 16 residues. Germline values: CDR1 LGHNA, CDR2 YNFKEQ. CDR3 amino acids: CASSQVGGVSGNTIYF. As DNA, the CDR3 is TGTGCCAGCAGCCAAGTCGGAGGGGTGTCAGGAAACACCATATATTTT.

The CDR3 loop is CASSRLGGYAGANVLTF. The CDR3 DNA follows: TGTGCCAGCAGCCGACTAGGGGGATATGCTGGGGCCAACGTCCTGACTTTC. This chain links TRBV5-6 with TRBJ2-6, with D perhaps TRBD1 or TRBD2 (6 bases each). The CDR3 consists of 17 residues. The V end was cut by 4 bases, the J end by 2 bases, with 16 bases between. Germline CDR1 reads SGHDT; CDR2 reads YYEEEE.

This clone was found a few times. The chain recombines TRBV7-9 with TRBJ2-5; a weak D match, TRBD1 (6 bases). Trimming took 7 bases from V and 4 from J, leaving 19 bases between them. The CDR3 consists of 15 residues. In germline, CDR1 is SEHNR, CDR2 FQNEAQ (reference sequence). Here the CDR3 DNA reads TGTGCCAGCACCCTCTTAGGGGCAGGGGCAGAGACCCAGTACTTC. It codes for CASTLLGAGAETQYF. Looking up the rest from reference TRBV7-9 and TRBJ2-5 gives the full variable domain: DTGVSQNPRHKITKRGQNVTFRCDPISEHNRLYWYRQTLGQGPEFLTYFQNEAQLEKSRLLSDRFSAERPKGSFSTLEIQRTEQGDSAMYLCASTLLGAGAETQYFGPGTRLLVL.

The chain carries TRBV9 and TRBJ2-6; no firm D call. V lost 4 bases and J 9 bases, leaving 11 bases between the germline ends. Germline V gene sequence: CDR1 SGDLS, CDR2 YYNGEE. The CDR3 covers 13 residues. The CDR3 DNA sequence: TGTGCCAGCAGCTTCCTTTCTGGCAACGTCCTGACTTTC. It specifies CASSFLSGNVLTF. The entire variable domain, with the rest obtained from reference TRBV9 and TRBJ2-6, is as follows: DSGVTQTPKHLITATGQRVTLRCSPRSGDLSVYWYQQSLDQGLQFLIQYYNGEERAKGNILERFSAQQFPDLHSELNLSSLELGDSALYFCASSFLSGNVLTFGAGSRLTVL.

This chain uses TRBV7-7 with TRBJ2-1; a weak D match, TRBD2 (6 bases). The V and J ends lost 2 bases and 5 bases respectively, with 19 bases between them. CDR1 is SSHAT, CDR2 FNYEAQ, per germline (reference sequence). This CDR3 comprises 17 residues. In DNA form, the CDR3 reads TGTGCCAGCAGCTTATACCCCCGGGGGAGAAAGGACAATGAGCAGTTCTTC. Translation gives CASSLYPRGRKDNEQFF.

V is TRBV5-1 and J is TRBJ2-1, with 8 bases lining up with TRBD2. The V gene end was trimmed by 0 bases and the J gene end by 8 bases; junction bases not matched to a gene: 7. CDR1 SGHRS and CDR2 YFSETQ come from the germline V gene. This CDR3 has 15 amino acids. CDR3 sequence: CASSLGRGGVDEQFF. In nucleotides, the CDR3 is TGCGCCAGCAGCTTGGGACGGGGGGGCGTGGATGAGCAGTTCTTC.

The chain carries TRBV2 and TRBJ1-2; no definite D call. The V gene lost 4 bases and the J gene lost 2 bases, with 11 bases spanning the gap. The CDR3 length is 14 residues. The V gene's germline CDR1 is SNHLY and CDR2 FYNNEI. CDR3 loop: CASSAVAVNYGYTF. The CDR3 DNA follows: TGTGCCAGCAGTGCGGTGGCGGTGAACTATGGCTACACCTTC.

This sequence joins TRBV5-6 and TRBJ1-4, with D uncertain. V lost 0 bases and J lost 4, with 13 bases in between. Per the germline V gene, CDR1 is SGHDT and CDR2 is YYEEEE. The CDR3 is 16 amino acids. The CDR3 sequence is CASSLAGPTYNEKLFF. CDR3 DNA sequence: TGTGCCAGCAGCTTGGCTGGGCCCACTTATAATGAAAAACTGTTTTTT.

The gene calls are TRBV6-1 and TRBJ2-4; TRBD2 agrees at 8 bases. Germline CDR1 MNHNS, CDR2 SASEGT. The CDR3 runs 19 residues. After removal of 1 base from V and 0 bases from J, the junction contained 11 bases not matched to a gene. This chain's CDR3 is CASSEEGRLAGRAKNIQYF. The CDR3 DNA reads as TGTGCCAGCAGTGAAGAGGGTCGGCTAGCGGGTAGAGCCAAAAACATTCAGTACTTC.

This clone was recorded once. This chain connects TRBV19 to TRBJ1-5; no clear D. The germline CDR1 and CDR2 sequences are LNHDA and SQIVND (reference sequence). V was cut by 5 bases and J by 3 bases, with 5 bases left in between. This CDR3 is 12 amino acids long. The CDR3 nucleotides read TGTGCCAGTAGTCCACACAATCAGCCCCAGCATTTT. Encoded protein: CASSPHNQPQHF.

The rearrangement joins TRBV7-8 to TRBJ2-5; D ambiguous. Looked up from germline, CDR1 is SGHVS and CDR2 is FQNEAQ. Trimming took off 9 bases at V and 1 base at J, with 6 bases between the two ends. The CDR3 totals 11 residues. The CDR3 is CASGLQETQYF. Here the CDR3 DNA reads TGTGCCAGTGGGCTCCAAGAGACCCAGTACTTC.

The chain couples TRBV7-2 to TRBJ1-1, with D maybe TRBD1 (5 bases). The CDR3 is made up of 14 amino acids. Trimming pared 4 bases from V and 11 bases from J, leaving 20 bases between. Germline V gene lookup returns CDR1 SGHTA and CDR2 FQGNSA. The CDR3 DNA follows: TGTGCCAGCAGCTCTTACCCATACGGGACGGAGGCTTTCTTT. Its translation is CASSSYPYGTEAFF.

J is TRBJ2-5 and V is TRBV28; D may match TRBD1 or TRBD2 (5 bases each). The germline CDR1 and CDR2 sequences are MDHEN and SYDVKM. Trimming cost V 5 bases and J 5 bases, with 15 bases left between them. This CDR3 region has 14 residues. The CDR3 nucleotides are TGTGCCAGCAGTCCATCGGGACGAGGGGAGACCCAGTACTTC. Protein sequence: CASSPSGRGETQYF.

The rearrangement joins TRBV7-2 to TRBJ2-3; 8 bases fit TRBD1. The CDR3 is 15 amino acids. V was clipped by 4 bases and J by 5 bases; unmatched bases: 8. CDR1 SGHTA and CDR2 FQGNSA come from the germline V gene. CDR3 in amino acids: CASSYSGQGGDTQYF. The CDR3 DNA sequence: TGTGCCAGCAGCTATAGCGGACAGGGAGGAGATACGCAGTATTTT. Together with reference TRBV7-2 and TRBJ2-3, the CDR3 gives the full variable domain: GAGVSQSPSNKVTEKGKDVELRCDPISGHTALYWYRQSLGQGLEFLIYFQGNSAPDKSGLPSDRFSAERTGGSVSTLTIQRTQQEDSAVYLCASSYSGQGGDTQYFGPGTRLTVL.

This clone was counted a single time. The chain has TRBV7-9 and TRBJ2-6, with TRBD2 as a possible D gene (5 bases). V shed 2 bases and J shed 2 bases, with 10 bases lying between them. The CDR3 covers 16 residues. The germline V gene has CDR1 SEHNR and CDR2 FQNEAQ (reference sequence). The CDR3 DNA reads TGTGCCAGCAGCTTATGGGGAGAGGCTGGGGCCAACGTCCTGACTTTC. It translates to CASSLWGEAGANVLTF.

The CDR3 sequence is CASSKKDSPSNQPQHF. The CDR3 nucleotides read TGTGCCAGCAGTAAAAAAGACAGCCCTAGCAATCAGCCCCAGCATTTT. The chain links TRBV27 to TRBJ1-5; maybe TRBD1 (5 bases). Trimming took off 5 bases at V and 0 bases at J, with 14 bases between the two ends. CDR3 length: 16 residues. In germline, CDR1 is MNHEY, CDR2 SMNVEV (reference sequence).

The chain recombines TRBV6-4 with TRBJ2-3; 8 positions match TRBD2. V lost 11 bases to trimming and J lost 6 bases; unmatched junction nucleotides: 25. The CDR3 is made up of 18 amino acids. In germline, CDR1 is MRHNA, CDR2 SNTAGT. CDR3 protein: CAAGLGQKWLAGWDTQYF. CDR3 nucleotide sequence: TGTGCCGCAGGTCTGGGTCAGAAATGGTTAGCGGGGTGGGATACGCAGTATTTT.

The V gene is TRBV25-1, the J gene TRBJ1-6; D is unclear. This CDR3 has 16 amino acids. Germline V gives CDR1 MGHDK, CDR2 SYGVNS. Trimming took off 5 bases at V and 1 base at J, with 12 bases between the two ends. The CDR3: CASSPNIGSYNSPLHF. CDR3 DNA sequence: TGTGCCAGCAGTCCCAACATAGGTTCCTATAATTCACCCCTCCACTTT.

This chain connects TRBV19 to TRBJ2-3, with 15 nucleotides matching TRBD2. J was trimmed by 3 bases and V by 5 bases; bases with no gene match: 6. Germline CDR1 LNHDA, CDR2 SQIVND (reference sequence). This CDR3 is built from 17 residues. CDR3 coding DNA: TGTGCCAGTAGTGTGGGACTAGCGGGAGGATCGACAGATACGCAGTATTTT. Translating it yields CASSVGLAGGSTDTQYF.

This CDR3 reads CASSETDNYGYTF. The CDR3 region has the DNA TGTGCCAGCAGTGAGACGGATAACTATGGCTACACCTTC. V and J are TRBV2 and TRBJ1-2; D not certain. Germline lookup yields CDR1 SNHLY and CDR2 FYNNEI. Trimming stripped 3 bases from V and 1 base from J, with 6 bases between. This CDR3 contains 13 residues.

The chain carries TRBV4-1 and TRBJ1-2, with D tentatively TRBD1 (6 bases). The CDR3 loop spans 13 amino acids. The V gene's germline CDR1 is MGHRA and CDR2 YSYEKL. V was pared by 2 bases and J by 8 bases, with 12 bases between. The CDR3 region is CASSQLDRRGYTF. CDR3 bases: TGCGCCAGCAGCCAACTAGACAGGAGAGGCTACACCTTC.

V and J are TRBV7-2 and TRBJ1-1; D gene uncertain. Germline assignment: CDR1 SGHTA and CDR2 FQGNSA. Trimming cost V 5 bases and J 3 bases, with 10 bases left between them. The CDR3 contains 13 residues. CDR3 in amino acids: CASSPSHDTEAFF. DNA for the CDR3: TGTGCCAGCAGCCCAAGCCACGACACTGAAGCTTTCTTT.

V gene TRBV6-6 combines with J gene TRBJ2-3; D is perhaps TRBD1 (6 bases). The V gene lost 8 bases and the J gene lost 3 bases, with 15 bases spanning the gap. Looked up from germline, CDR1 is MNHNY and CDR2 is SVGAGI (reference sequence). There are 14 residues in the CDR3. The CDR3 sequence is CASSPGHRTDTQYF. The CDR3 DNA reads TGTGCCAGCTCCCCGGGACATAGGACAGATACGCAGTATTTT.